This entry describes one TCR beta chain. Trimming removed 3 bases at V and 4 bases at J, with 13 bases between. The CDR3 sequence is 14 residues long. The germline CDR1 and CDR2 sequences are SGHDT and YYEEEE. Under the authors' procedure: Using reference gene primer amplification, nucleated cell counts were estimated. This table comes from immunoSEQ multiplex PCR, and its TCRdb copy is limited to in-frame clones, with some not included. V and J calls and clone size follow that table, whereas D and trimming were derived from the DNA. The sample lists roughly 200,000 clones, 70% to 90% occurring once. This sample was taken from a study of blood T cell repertoires in COVID-19. In the study overall: Material from acute and convalescent COVID-19 was sourced from the United States, Italy and Spain. T cells, B-cell-depleted T cells, or PBMCs supplied cDNA or gDNA.

This clonotype was sampled from a man aged 60-69 years with acute or convalescent COVID-19. The V gene is TRBV5-6, the J gene TRBJ2-5; TRBD1 might be the D (5 bases). Material: peripheral blood. The CDR3 is CASSYLQGAETQYF. In DNA, the CDR3 is TGTGCCAGCAGCTATCTCCAAGGGGCAGAGACCCAGTACTTC.